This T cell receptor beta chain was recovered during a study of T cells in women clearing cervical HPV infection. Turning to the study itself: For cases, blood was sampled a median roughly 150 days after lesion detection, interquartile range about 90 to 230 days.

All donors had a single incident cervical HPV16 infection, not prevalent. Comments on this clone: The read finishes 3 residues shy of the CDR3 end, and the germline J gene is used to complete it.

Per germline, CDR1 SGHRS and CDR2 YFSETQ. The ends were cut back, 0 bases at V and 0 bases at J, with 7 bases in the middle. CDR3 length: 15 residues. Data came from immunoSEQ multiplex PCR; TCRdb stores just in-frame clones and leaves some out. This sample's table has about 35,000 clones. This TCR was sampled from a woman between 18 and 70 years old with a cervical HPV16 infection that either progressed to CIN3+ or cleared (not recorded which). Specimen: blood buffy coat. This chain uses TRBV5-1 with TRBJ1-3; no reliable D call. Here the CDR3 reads CASSLASNSGNTIYF. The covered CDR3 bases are TGCGCCAGCAGCTTGGCCTCTAACTCTGGAAACACC.